One sample yielded the 20 T cell receptor beta chains listed below, sequenced in a study of blood T cells in healthy people across ages. For the second PCR, which ran for about 7 to 12 cycles, a sample-barcoded 5' primer and a J-beta primer mix were used. Using its own MiXCR run on the 5' RACE reads, TCRdb lists one record per CDR3 protein. The sample consists of nearly 800,000 distinct CDR3 sequences, roughly three fifths of them appearing once. Sequenced sample: blood. The receptor set was obtained from a man aged 35 to 55 in good health.

The rearrangement links TRBV6-5 to TRBJ1-1; 9 nucleotides agree with TRBD1. Germline assignment: CDR1 MNHEY and CDR2 SVGAGI. The CDR3 is made up of 18 amino acids. V shed 2 bases, J shed 1 base, and the junction held 11 bases outside the gene matches. The CDR3 loop reads CASSYGVGQGGPNTEAFF. For the CDR3, the DNA is TGTGCCAGCAGTTACGGGGTGGGACAGGGTGGACCGAACACTGAAGCTTTCTTT.

The chain couples TRBV12-3 or TRBV12-4 to TRBJ2-3; D gene unclear. Between the trimmed V and J ends, which lost 4 bases and 1 base, there was a span of 18 bases. This CDR3 contains 17 residues. The CDR3 DNA reads TGTGCCAGCAGTTCGACCCTGGGCGGATACCGCACAGATACGCAGTATTTT. It translates to CASSSTLGGYRTDTQYF.

The J gene is TRBJ2-6, the V gene TRBV28, with D possibly TRBD2 on 5 matching bases. Trimming took 6 bases from V and 2 from J, leaving 11 bases between them. Germline loops: CDR1 MDHEN, CDR2 SYDVKM. The CDR3 is made up of 15 amino acids. The CDR3 is CASSRVGAGANVLTF. In nucleotides, the CDR3 is TGTGCCAGCAGCCGAGTGGGAGCTGGGGCCAACGTCCTGACTTTC.

This rearrangement joins TRBV9 to TRBJ2-1; D is tentatively TRBD1 or TRBD2 (6 bases each). The germline V and J ends were trimmed by 4 bases and 9 bases, with 20 bases remaining between them. The CDR3 length is 15 residues. Germline values: CDR1 SGDLS, CDR2 YYNGEE. The CDR3 DNA sequence: TGTGCCAGCAGCTTACGGACTAACGGGGGCGGTGAGCAGTTCTTC. Translated: CASSLRTNGGGEQFF.

The V and J genes are TRBV10-3 and TRBJ2-7; TRBD2 matches at 10 bases. CDR1 is ENHRY, CDR2 SYGVKD, per germline. Trimming cost V 4 bases and J 4 bases; bases outside gene matches: 7. The CDR3 loop spans 15 amino acids. CDR3 protein: CAISGSSGSRYEQYF. In nucleotides, the CDR3 is TGTGCCATCAGTGGGTCTAGCGGGAGTAGGTACGAGCAGTACTTC.

This chain joins TRBV11-3 and TRBJ1-6; D is undetermined. The CDR3 has 15 residues. V was clipped by 4 bases and J by 5 bases, with 12 bases between them. Germline V gene data show CDR1 as SGHNT and CDR2 as YENEEA. The DNA for the CDR3 is TGTGCCAGCAGCTCCAGACGGAGCAATAATTCACCCCTCCACTTT. Translation: CASSSRRSNNSPLHF.

This clonotype was seen a handful of times. The CDR3 coding sequence is TGTGCCAGCAGCTTAGTTTGGGGGAGTCGAGAGACCCAGTACTTC. Translation gives CASSLVWGSRETQYF. This chain joins TRBV7-2 and TRBJ2-5; possibly TRBD1 or TRBD2 for D (5 bases each). The CDR3 has 15 residues. V lost 1 base and J 4 bases, leaving 13 bases between the germline ends. CDR1 and CDR2 (germline): SGHTA, FQGNSA.

The chain joins TRBV5-1 to TRBJ1-2; D gene ambiguous. The CDR3 runs to 14 residues. Germline V gene sequence: CDR1 SGHRS, CDR2 YFSETQ. The V and J ends lost 0 bases and 0 bases respectively, with 6 bases between them. CDR3 residues: CASSLGMANYGYTF. CDR3 nucleotide sequence: TGCGCCAGCAGCTTGGGTATGGCTAACTATGGCTACACCTTC.

V and J are TRBV28 and TRBJ2-7; 8 bases are a match to TRBD2. J gave up 7 bases and V 6 bases, and 23 bases lay outside the gene matches. The CDR3 is made up of 18 amino acids. Per germline, CDR1 MDHEN and CDR2 SYDVKM. CDR3 amino acids: CASSFKGPFGGASNEQYF. The CDR3 region has the DNA TGTGCCAGCAGCTTCAAGGGGCCCTTCGGGGGGGCCAGTAATGAGCAGTACTTC.

This clonotype has more than one count but fewer than ten. The chain employs TRBV4-1 and TRBJ2-7; 9 nucleotides agree with TRBD2. This CDR3 is 16 amino acids long. Germline lookup yields CDR1 MGHRA and CDR2 YSYEKL. The V segment lost 0 bases and the J segment 0 bases; nucleotides outside the gene matches: 3. The DNA of the CDR3 is TGCGCCAGCAGCCAAGAAGCGGGAGGCGGCTCCTACGAGCAGTACTTC. It specifies CASSQEAGGGSYEQYF.

This clonotype was found a few times. The chain is built from TRBV7-8 and TRBJ2-5, with TRBD1 matching 7 bases. The germline V gene has CDR1 SGHVS and CDR2 FQNEAQ. The length of the CDR3 is 15 residues. V shed 5 bases and J 2 bases; nucleotides not matched to a gene: 8. CDR3: CASSKRQGPQETQYF. The CDR3 DNA reads TGTGCCAGCAGCAAACGACAGGGCCCACAAGAGACCCAGTACTTC.

This clonotype was detected once. This chain links TRBV29-1 with TRBJ1-1; 11 nucleotides agree with TRBD1. J gave up 3 bases and V 4 bases, and 1 base lay outside the gene matches. CDR1 is SQVTM and CDR2 is ANQGSEA in the germline V gene. The CDR3 consists of 13 residues. CDR3 DNA sequence: TGCAGCGTTGGGACAGGGGGCTACACTGAAGCTTTCTTT. It specifies CSVGTGGYTEAFF.

This chain uses TRBV4-1 with TRBJ2-7; D possibly corresponds to TRBD2 (7 bases). Trimming shortened V by 4 bases and J by 5 bases, and 15 bases separated the two germline ends. CDR1 MGHRA and CDR2 YSYEKL come from the germline V gene. This CDR3 contains 14 residues. The CDR3 protein is CASSLSGEGNEQYF. In DNA form, the CDR3 reads TGCGCCAGCAGCCTATCAGGGGAGGGGAACGAGCAGTACTTC.

This clonotype appeared a few times. CDR3 in DNA: TGTGCCAGCAGCTTAGCGGGCAGCAACAATGAGCAGTTCTTC. Translating it yields CASSLAGSNNEQFF. The V gene is TRBV7-2, the J gene TRBJ2-1; no firm D call. The CDR3 consists of 14 residues. V lost 0 bases to trimming and J lost 5 bases, with 8 bases between them. Germline values: CDR1 SGHTA, CDR2 FQGNSA.

This clonotype was detected a few times. V and J are TRBV29-1 and TRBJ1-1, with unresolved D. V lost 5 bases and J lost 3, with 13 bases in between. This CDR3 comprises 13 residues. Germline loops: CDR1 SQVTM, CDR2 ANQGSEA. CDR3 DNA sequence: TGCAGCGTTCCTGGGTGGGGTGACACTGAAGCTTTCTTT. Its translation: CSVPGWGDTEAFF.

The rearrangement uses TRBV5-5 and TRBJ1-5; D not resolved. The CDR3 is 13 amino acids. Germline V gene lookup returns CDR1 SGHKS and CDR2 YYEKEE (reference sequence). V lost 0 bases and J 7 bases, leaving 8 bases between the germline ends. The CDR3 DNA reads TGTGCCAGCAGCTTGGTTGGGTTACAGCCCCAGCATTTT. Protein sequence: CASSLVGLQPQHF.

J is TRBJ2-5 and V is TRBV7-3, with a weak D call TRBD2 (7 bases). V was trimmed by 1 base and J by 5 bases, leaving 17 bases between them. The CDR3 runs to 16 residues. Germline V lookup: CDR1 SGHTA, CDR2 FQGTGA. The CDR3 sequence: CASSLRGRGKAETQYF. CDR3 sequence (DNA): TGTGCCAGCAGCTTAAGGGGGCGGGGGAAGGCGGAGACCCAGTACTTC. Using reference TRBV7-3 and TRBJ2-5 for the parts outside the CDR3, the full variable domain is GAGVSQTPSNKVTEKGKYVELRCDPISGHTALYWYRQSLGQGPEFLIYFQGTGAADDSGLPNDRFFAVRPEGSVSTLKIQRTERGDSAVYLCASSLRGRGKAETQYFGPGTRLLVL.

The chain combines TRBV30 with TRBJ2-2; D remains unclear. V dropped 0 bases and J dropped 2 bases, with 10 bases sitting between them. The CDR3 loop spans 15 amino acids. Germline V lookup: CDR1 GTSNPN, CDR2 SVGIG (reference sequence). Here the CDR3 DNA reads TGTGCCTGGAGTGTAATTGGCACAAACACCGGGGAGCTGTTTTTT. Amino acids: CAWSVIGTNTGELFF.

The rearrangement uses TRBV28 and TRBJ2-1; 9 bases are shared with TRBD2. The J segment lost 1 base and the V segment lost 3 bases, leaving 10 bases of the junction unmatched. Germline CDR1 reads MDHEN; CDR2 reads SYDVKM. The CDR3 sequence is 18 residues long. CDR3 sequence (DNA): TGTGCCAGCAGTTTTATTGGTGGAGCGGGGGGTTCCTACAATGAGCAGTTCTTC. The encoded protein is CASSFIGGAGGSYNEQFF.

This chain joins TRBV6-1 and TRBJ2-5; D may be TRBD2 (5 bases). Per germline, CDR1 MNHNS and CDR2 SASEGT. Trimming removed 5 bases from V and 11 bases from J, with 36 bases in between. This CDR3 comprises 19 residues. CDR3: CASSPLPPGIPTLYSGQYF. The CDR3 coding sequence is TGTGCCAGCAGTCCCCTTCCCCCCGGGATCCCCACGTTATACTCCGGGCAGTACTTC.